The 4 T cell receptor beta chains given below trace back to one sample, sequenced in a study of shared clonotypes between healthy human individuals. This table comes from immunoSEQ multiplex PCR, and its TCRdb copy is limited to in-frame clones, with some not included. The sample comprises approximately 2,200,000 clones, under 95% of which are singletons, and more than 1.5% rests with the top ten. Naive CD8 cells comprised CD45RO-negative, CCR7-positively selected cells, excluding terminally differentiated effector memory CD45RA+ cells. The sample comprised naive CD8+ T cells from PBMCs. The receptor set was obtained from a man younger than 35 in good health. Some clones in this sample may be carry-over from other donors' samples.

The J gene is TRBJ2-7, the V gene TRBV4-3, with D tentatively TRBD1 or TRBD2 (5 bases each). The V and J ends lost 1 base and 0 bases respectively, with 16 bases between them. From germline, CDR1 is LGHNA and CDR2 YSLEER. The CDR3 loop spans 17 amino acids. CDR3 coding DNA: TGCGCCAGCAGCCAAGGGGTGGGGGTAGGTGGCTCCTACGAGCAGTACTTC. It is translated as CASSQGVGVGGSYEQYF.

This chain connects TRBV19 to TRBJ1-1, with D unclear. Germline V gene data show CDR1 as LNHDA and CDR2 as SQIVND (reference sequence). Trimming took 6 bases from V and 9 from J, leaving 14 bases between them. This CDR3 has 12 amino acids. The CDR3 DNA reads as TGTGCCAGTAGGGAGACGGGTTGGAAAGCTTTCTTT. Protein sequence: CASRETGWKAFF. The full variable domain, rest sourced from reference TRBV19 and TRBJ1-1, is DGGITQSPKYLFRKEGQNVTLSCEQNLNHDAMYWYRQDPGQGLRLIYYSQIVNDFQKGDIAEGYSVSREKKESFPLTVTSAQKNPTAFYLCASRETGWKAFFGQGTRLTVV.

This chain joins TRBV2 and TRBJ2-6; D not resolved. V lost 2 bases and J 0 bases, leaving 17 bases between the germline ends. This CDR3 is built from 19 residues. CDR1 is SNHLY and CDR2 is FYNNEI in the germline V gene. The CDR3 DNA reads TGTGCCAGCAGTGAATCCCGGTTAAGGTTCGACTCTGGGGCCAACGTCCTGACTTTC. Protein: CASSESRLRFDSGANVLTF.

Notes on this clone: The same CDR3 is also encoded by other DNA sequences in this sample. The rearrangement links TRBV27 to TRBJ2-7; possibly TRBD2 for D (5 bases). V lost 2 bases and J 0 bases, leaving 11 bases between the germline ends. The CDR3 sequence is 15 residues long. From germline, CDR1 is MNHEY and CDR2 SMNVEV (reference sequence). CDR3 sequence reads: CASSLGRGPSYEQYF. For the CDR3, the DNA is TGTGCCAGCAGTTTAGGAAGAGGGCCCTCCTACGAGCAGTACTTC.